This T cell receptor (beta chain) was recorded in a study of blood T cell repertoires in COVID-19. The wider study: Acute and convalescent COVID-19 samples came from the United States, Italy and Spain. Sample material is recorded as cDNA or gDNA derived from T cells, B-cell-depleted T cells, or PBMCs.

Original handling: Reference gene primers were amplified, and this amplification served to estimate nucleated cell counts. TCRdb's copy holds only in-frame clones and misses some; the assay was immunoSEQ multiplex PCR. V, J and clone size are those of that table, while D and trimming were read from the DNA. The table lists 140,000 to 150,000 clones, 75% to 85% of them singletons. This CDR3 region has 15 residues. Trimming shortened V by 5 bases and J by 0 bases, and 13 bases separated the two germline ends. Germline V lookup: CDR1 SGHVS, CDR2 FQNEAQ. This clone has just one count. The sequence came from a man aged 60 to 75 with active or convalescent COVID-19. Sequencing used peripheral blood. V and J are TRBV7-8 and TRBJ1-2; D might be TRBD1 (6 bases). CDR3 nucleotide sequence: TGTGCCAGCAGCCCTAGGACAGCAGCTAACTATGGCTACACCTTC. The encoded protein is CASSPRTAANYGYTF.